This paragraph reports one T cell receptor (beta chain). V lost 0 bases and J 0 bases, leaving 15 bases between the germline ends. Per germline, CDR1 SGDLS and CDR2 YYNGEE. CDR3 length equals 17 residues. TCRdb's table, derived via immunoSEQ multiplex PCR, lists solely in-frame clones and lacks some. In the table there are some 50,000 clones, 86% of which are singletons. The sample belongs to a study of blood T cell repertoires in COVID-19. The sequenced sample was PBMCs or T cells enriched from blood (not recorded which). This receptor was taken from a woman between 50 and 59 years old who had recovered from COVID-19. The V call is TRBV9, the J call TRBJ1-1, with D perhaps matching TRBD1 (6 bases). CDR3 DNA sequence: TGTGCCAGCAGCGTAGGACTGGGGGCGATGGTGAACACTGAAGCTTTCTTT. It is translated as CASSVGLGAMVNTEAFF.